The T cell receptor (beta chain) under discussion was sequenced for a study of blood T cell repertoires in COVID-19. V lost 10 bases and J lost 0, with 13 bases in between. The germline V gene has CDR1 MNHEY and CDR2 SVGAGI. The CDR3 sequence is 14 residues long. Sequencing was performed with immunoSEQ multiplex PCR; in TCRdb, only in-frame clones are kept and a portion is missing. The table shows a few hundred thousand clones, with 83% occurring only once. The chain combines TRBV6-5 with TRBJ2-1, with D perhaps matching TRBD2 (5 bases). This receptor was identified in a man in his sixties who had recovered from COVID-19. The sequenced sample consisted of peripheral blood. CDR3 nucleotides: TGTGCCAACCGTCGGGGAAGCTCCTACAATGAGCAGTTCTTC. Translating gives CANRRGSSYNEQFF.